This passage covers 27 T cell receptor beta chains from one sample sequenced in a study of cytomegalovirus exposure and HLA in healthy donors. Method: immunoSEQ multiplex PCR; TCRdb's copy keeps in-frame clones and lacks some. Of approximately 170,000 clones listed, approximately 80% are singletons. What was sequenced was PBMCs. These receptors came from a man aged 25 to 45 in good health and CMV-seropositive.

The chain couples TRBV29-1 to TRBJ1-5, with D possibly being TRBD1 (5 bases). This CDR3 comprises 12 residues. Trimming took off 4 bases at V and 5 bases at J, with 9 bases between the two ends. Looked up from germline, CDR1 is SQVTM and CDR2 is ANQGSEA. The DNA for the CDR3 is TGCAGCGTTGCAGGGTCTGATCAGCCCCAGCATTTT. Translated: CSVAGSDQPQHF.

J is TRBJ1-1 and V is TRBV7-8; D gene unclear. Trimming shortened V by 3 bases and J by 1 base, and 9 bases separated the two germline ends. CDR3 length equals 14 residues. In germline, CDR1 is SGHVS, CDR2 FQNEAQ. CDR3 loop: CASSFTRGNTEAFF. The CDR3 nucleotides are TGTGCCAGCAGCTTTACCCGGGGGAACACTGAAGCTTTCTTT.

The chain uses TRBV14 and TRBJ2-4; D remains ambiguous. The germline gives CDR1 SGHDN, CDR2 FVKESK. V was trimmed by 1 base and J by 3 bases, leaving 4 bases between them. The CDR3 runs 13 residues. This CDR3 reads CASSQASKNIQYF. Here the CDR3 DNA reads TGTGCCAGCAGCCAAGCTAGCAAAAACATTCAGTACTTC.

This clone was observed once. This sequence joins TRBV27 and TRBJ1-5; D ambiguous. The CDR3 is 13 amino acids. Looked up from germline, CDR1 is MNHEY and CDR2 is SMNVEV (reference sequence). Between the trimmed V and J ends, which lost 2 bases and 4 bases, there was a span of 6 bases. Here the CDR3 DNA reads TGTGCCAGCAGTTTAGAGGTAAATCAGCCCCAGCATTTT. Its translation is CASSLEVNQPQHF.

The chain couples TRBV7-2 to TRBJ1-2; a weak D match, TRBD1 (5 bases). CDR3 size: 15 residues. Germline assignment: CDR1 SGHTA and CDR2 FQGNSA. V lost 4 bases and J lost 2, with 14 bases in between. DNA of the CDR3: TGTGCCAGCAGCTCGAGAGGTGGGGGGAACTATGGCTACACCTTC. It encodes CASSSRGGGNYGYTF.

The genes are TRBV9 and TRBJ2-1; 11 bases agree with TRBD2. V dropped 0 bases and J dropped 5; count of bases not matched to a gene: 7. CDR3 length: 17 residues. In germline, CDR1 is SGDLS, CDR2 YYNGEE. Here the CDR3 reads CASSVGLAGGPDNEQFF. The CDR3 bases are TGTGCCAGCAGCGTAGGGTTAGCGGGGGGGCCAGACAATGAGCAGTTCTTC.

J is TRBJ1-1 and V is TRBV30; 9 nucleotides agree with TRBD1. The CDR3 is 15 residues long. Germline V gene sequence: CDR1 GTSNPN, CDR2 SVGIG (reference sequence). The trim removed 1 base at V and 5 bases at J, leaving 8 bases unmatched. In DNA form, the CDR3 reads TGTGCCTGGAGTGGGGGGACAGGGATTGGGACTGAAGCTTTCTTT. This encodes CAWSGGTGIGTEAFF.

This clone was found once. The rearrangement links TRBV6-5 to TRBJ1-1, with a tentative D call TRBD1 (5 bases). V was shortened by 1 base and J by 7 bases, with 13 bases between the two germline ends. Germline-derived CDR1 and CDR2 are MNHEY and SVGAGI. The CDR3 is 14 residues long. The CDR3 is CASSYYRTGVEAFF. The CDR3 nucleotides are TGTGCCAGCAGTTACTATCGGACGGGGGTTGAAGCTTTCTTT.

This chain links TRBV27 with TRBJ2-4, with 10 bases aligning to TRBD1. The CDR3 spans 15 residues. Per germline, CDR1 MNHEY and CDR2 SMNVEV (reference sequence). The V and J ends lost 7 bases and 6 bases, in that order; junction bases with no gene match: 9. CDR3 protein: CASTWKWTGGNIQYF. For the CDR3, the DNA is TGTGCCAGCACCTGGAAATGGACAGGGGGAAACATTCAGTACTTC.

The chain couples TRBV10-3 to TRBJ1-1; D is unresolved. CDR1 is ENHRY and CDR2 is SYGVKD in the germline V gene. Trimming took off 4 bases at V and 10 bases at J, with 13 bases between the two ends. The CDR3 is 12 amino acids. CDR3 sequence: CAISGAAQGAFF. CDR3 coding DNA: TGTGCCATCAGTGGGGCAGCCCAAGGAGCTTTCTTT.

This chain uses TRBV10-3 with TRBJ1-5; TRBD1 might be the D (5 bases). CDR1 and CDR2 (germline): ENHRY, SYGVKD. V was pared by 4 bases and J by 5 bases, with 15 bases between. The CDR3 loop spans 15 amino acids. As DNA, the CDR3 is TGTGCCATCAGTGGTCGGGCGGGGCCAGATCAGCCCCAGCATTTT. This encodes CAISGRAGPDQPQHF.

This clone was observed once. The chain carries TRBV5-6 and TRBJ2-2; D is perhaps TRBD1 (5 bases). V lost 4 bases, J lost 1 base, and 11 bases lay in between. This CDR3 comprises 15 residues. The germline V gene has CDR1 SGHDT and CDR2 YYEEEE. CDR3 DNA: TGTGCCAGCAGCCGGCCACAGGTGAACACCGGGGAGCTGTTTTTT. Protein product: CASSRPQVNTGELFF.

This rearrangement joins TRBV19 to TRBJ1-6; D ambiguous. V was cut by 4 bases and J by 5 bases, with 12 bases left in between. The CDR3 runs 15 residues. Germline lookup yields CDR1 LNHDA and CDR2 SQIVND (reference sequence). CDR3: CASSTLLRNNSPLHF. The CDR3 DNA follows: TGTGCCAGTAGTACCCTACTGAGGAATAATTCACCCCTCCACTTT.

CDR3 sequence (DNA): TGTGCCAGCAGTGGGGGGAGGGCCGGGGGAGGCTACACCTTC. Protein product: CASSGGRAGGGYTF. The rearrangement joins TRBV6-1 to TRBJ1-2; a possible D gene is TRBD1 (5 bases). Germline V gene lookup returns CDR1 MNHNS and CDR2 SASEGT. V dropped 4 bases and J dropped 8 bases, with 17 bases sitting between them. CDR3 length equals 14 residues.

The chain couples TRBV9 to TRBJ1-6; D may be TRBD1 (5 bases). Trimming shortened V by 4 bases and J by 7 bases, and 12 bases separated the two germline ends. Germline CDR1 reads SGDLS; CDR2 reads YYNGEE. There are 14 residues in the CDR3. The CDR3 region is CASSPGRENSPLHF. The CDR3 DNA follows: TGTGCCAGCAGCCCGGGCAGGGAAAATTCACCCCTCCACTTT.

The chain is built from TRBV21-1 and TRBJ2-3; TRBD2, the table's D call, lacks a check against the DNA. TRBV21-1 is marked as a pseudogene. The CDR3 is 16 residues long. CDR3: CASSPPYLASTDTQYF. CDR3 bases: TGTGCCAGCAGCCCCCCTTATTTAGCTAGCACAGATACGCAGTATTTT.

The chain is built from TRBV9 and TRBJ2-3; 10 bases map to TRBD2. V dropped 0 bases and J dropped 6; count of bases not matched to a gene: 10. Looked up from germline, CDR1 is SGDLS and CDR2 is YYNGEE. The CDR3 spans 17 residues. The CDR3 region is CASSVGSGGASTDTQYF. The CDR3 DNA follows: TGTGCCAGCAGCGTAGGAAGCGGGGGGGCCTCAACGGATACGCAGTATTTT.

This clone was observed a handful of times. The chain joins TRBV7-3 to TRBJ2-2; TRBD2 matches 9 bases. The CDR3 length is 18 residues. The V gene's germline CDR1 is SGHTA and CDR2 FQGTGA. Trimming removed 5 bases from V and 6 bases from J; junction bases left unmatched: 16. CDR3 sequence: CASSTRRVAGDASGELFF. Written as DNA, the CDR3 is TGTGCCAGCAGCACACGGCGGGTAGCGGGGGATGCGTCCGGGGAGCTGTTTTTT.

The chain recombines TRBV20-1 with TRBJ1-4; perhaps TRBD1 as D (5 bases). The CDR3 covers 11 residues. Trimming shortened V by 6 bases and J by 6 bases, and 8 bases separated the two germline ends. The germline CDR1 and CDR2 sequences are DFQATT and SNEGSKA (reference sequence). As DNA, the CDR3 is TGCAGTGCAGGGGTGGATGAAAAACTGTTTTTT. Translating gives CSAGVDEKLFF.

CDR3 protein: CASSERQVGADTQYF. In nucleotides, the CDR3 is TGTGCCAGCAGTGAAAGACAGGTGGGGGCAGATACGCAGTATTTT. The rearrangement links TRBV2 to TRBJ2-3; D perhaps matches TRBD1 (6 bases). CDR1 is SNHLY, CDR2 FYNNEI, per germline. The CDR3 loop spans 15 amino acids. Trimming cost V 2 bases and J 4 bases, with 13 bases left between them.

The chain links TRBV6-1 to TRBJ2-7, with a weak D call TRBD2 (6 bases). The germline gives CDR1 MNHNS, CDR2 SASEGT. V lost 6 bases to trimming and J lost 8 bases, with 20 bases between them. This CDR3 spans 14 amino acids. The CDR3 reads CASRSETAGFKQYF. The CDR3 DNA sequence: TGTGCCAGCAGAAGTGAAACCGCGGGGTTTAAGCAGTACTTC.

CDR3 nucleotides: TGTGCCAGCAGTCCCAGGACAGTCCCCACAGGTGCAACTAATGAAAAACTGTTTTTT. Protein product: CASSPRTVPTGATNEKLFF. The gene calls are TRBV27 and TRBJ1-4; perhaps TRBD1 as D (6 bases). The CDR3 has 19 amino acids. The germline gives CDR1 MNHEY, CDR2 SMNVEV (reference sequence). The V gene lost 5 bases and the J gene lost 0 bases, with 22 bases spanning the gap.

The V and J genes are TRBV7-2 and TRBJ2-7, with D perhaps TRBD1 (6 bases). The CDR3 covers 15 residues. Germline loops: CDR1 SGHTA, CDR2 FQGNSA. The germline V and J ends were trimmed by 3 bases and 0 bases, with 12 bases remaining between them. As DNA, the CDR3 is TGTGCCAGCAGCTTCGGACAGACGCCCTCCTACGAGCAGTACTTC. Its protein is CASSFGQTPSYEQYF.

This clone was observed once. The chain couples TRBV10-3 to TRBJ1-1, with unresolved D. This CDR3 is built from 14 residues. Germline V gene lookup returns CDR1 ENHRY and CDR2 SYGVKD. V shed 6 bases and J shed 4 bases, with 15 bases lying between them. For the CDR3, the DNA is TGTGCCATCAGCCAAGAAGCCGCGAGCACTGAAGCTTTCTTT. This encodes CAISQEAASTEAFF.

This rearrangement joins TRBV6-5 to TRBJ1-1, with 7 bases fitting TRBD1. Germline V gene data show CDR1 as MNHEY and CDR2 as SVGAGI. The CDR3 has 12 amino acids. V lost 6 bases to trimming and J lost 6 bases; unmatched junction nucleotides: 4. CDR3 sequence: CASSPDRAEAFF. The DNA of the CDR3 is TGTGCCAGCAGCCCAGACAGGGCTGAAGCTTTCTTT.

Remarks on this clone: A read error may account for a junction end that differs from germline. The J gene is TRBJ2-3, the V gene TRBV7-7; 7 bases map to TRBD2. This CDR3 is built from 17 residues. Germline V gives CDR1 SSHAT, CDR2 FNYEAQ (reference sequence). In DNA form, the CDR3 reads TGTGCTAGCAGCTTAGAGAGGGGACTACACTGCACAGATACGCAGTATTTT. Protein sequence: CASSLERGLHCTDTQYF.

This clone turned up a few times. The chain carries TRBV7-6 and TRBJ2-5, with 10 bases identical to TRBD1. Per the germline V gene, CDR1 is SGHVS and CDR2 is FNYEAQ. This CDR3 is built from 14 residues. V was pared by 3 bases and J by 3 bases, with 1 base of the junction left unmatched. CDR3 bases: TGTGCCAGCAGCTTGGGACAGGGGAAAGAGACCCAGTACTTC. It is translated as CASSLGQGKETQYF.